This is a list of T cell receptor beta chains from one sample in a study of blood T cell repertoires in COVID-19. Measured with immunoSEQ multiplex PCR; TCRdb has only the in-frame clones, and not every one. Of 110,000 or so clones listed, more than 75% are singletons. The sequencing input was peripheral blood. These receptors were collected from a man between 40 and 49 years old with acute or convalescent COVID-19. CDR3s include the opening cysteine and the closing phenylalanine or tryptophan. The D gene is left open where the match is weak. The listing skips clone size in some rows; elsewhere it reads once, few, many or a size class.

d_call | j_call | clone_size | v_call | cdr3_aa | cdr3_nt
TRBD2 | TRBJ2-1 | NA | TRBV6-6 | CASSPRGGFGNEQFF | TGTGCCAGCAGTCCCCGCGGGGGTTTTGGCAATGAGCAGTTCTTC
TRBD1 | TRBJ2-7 | once | TRBV25-1 | CASRDRTYEQYF | TGTGCCAGCAGGGACAGGACCTACGAGCAGTACTTC
TRBD1 | TRBJ1-4 | NA | TRBV4-3 | CASSQDARQGSEKLFF | TGCGCCAGCAGCCAAGATGCCCGACAGGGATCTGAAAAACTGTTTTTT
NA | TRBJ1-3 | medium-sized | TRBV11-2 | CASSLAAGEAGNTIYF | TGTGCCAGCAGCTTAGCGGCAGGGGAAGCGGGAAACACCATATATTTT
NA | TRBJ1-5 | NA | TRBV27 | CASSLDSTYQPQHF | TGTGCCAGCAGTTTGGACAGTACGTATCAGCCCCAGCATTTT
TRBD1 | TRBJ2-7 | NA | TRBV30 | CAWSHQGASYEQYF | TGTGCCTGGAGTCATCAGGGGGCGTCCTACGAGCAGTACTTC
TRBD2 | TRBJ2-3 | NA | TRBV11-2 | CASSWGGLVTDTQYF | TGTGCCAGCAGTTGGGGGGGACTAGTCACAGATACGCAGTATTTT
TRBD2 | TRBJ2-1 | NA | TRBV10-3 | CAISDSSGGVEQFF | TGTGCCATCAGTGATTCGAGCGGGGGGGTTGAGCAGTTCTTC
TRBD1 | TRBJ1-1 | NA | TRBV14 | CASSQRNLTGDTEAFF | TGTGCCAGCAGCCAAAGGAATTTGACAGGGGACACTGAAGCTTTCTTT
NA | TRBJ2-5 | NA | TRBV5-1 | CASSSSGEETQYF | TGCGCCAGCAGCTCCTCAGGGGAAGAGACCCAGTACTTC
NA | TRBJ1-1 | NA | TRBV19 | CASSSGYTEAFF | TGTGCCAGTAGCTCCGGGTACACTGAAGCTTTCTTT
TRBD1 | TRBJ2-5 | NA | TRBV5-5 | CASSFQGQRSYGETQYF | TGTGCCAGCAGCTTTCAGGGACAGAGGTCGTACGGGGAGACCCAGTACTTC
NA | TRBJ1-1 | NA | TRBV4-3 | CASSHVGTGEAFF | TGCGCCAGCAGCCATGTAGGAACAGGCGAAGCTTTCTTT
TRBD1 | TRBJ2-1 | NA | TRBV5-1 | CASSGGQVIHNEQFF | TGCGCCAGCAGCGGAGGACAGGTAATCCACAATGAGCAGTTCTTC
TRBD2 | TRBJ2-3 | NA | TRBV10-3 | CAITDLAGGVASTDTQYF | TGTGCCATCACTGACCTAGCGGGGGGGGTTGCTAGCACAGATACGCAGTATTTT
TRBD2 | TRBJ2-5 | NA | TRBV5-1 | CASSWGGEETQYF | TGCGCCAGCAGCTGGGGGGGAGAGGAGACCCAGTACTTC
NA | TRBJ2-3 | NA | TRBV9 | CASSVGTGDTTDTQYF | TGTGCCAGCAGCGTAGGGACGGGGGATACCACAGATACGCAGTATTTT
TRBD1 | TRBJ1-4 | NA | TRBV7-2 | CASSLDWTGTNEKLFF | TGTGCCAGCAGCTTAGATTGGACAGGGACTAATGAAAAACTGTTTTTT
TRBD2 | TRBJ2-1 | NA | TRBV5-1 | CASSLDVGGAAYNEQFF | TGCGCCAGCAGCTTGGATGTCGGGGGGGCCGCGTACAATGAGCAGTTCTTC
NA | TRBJ1-1 | few | TRBV19 | CASSLDSLDLRGKAFF | TGTGCCAGTAGTCTCGACAGTTTAGATTTGCGGGGCAAAGCTTTCTTT
TRBD1 | TRBJ2-7 | NA | TRBV6-5 | CASNFGTGEYEQYF | TGTGCCAGCAATTTCGGGACAGGGGAGTACGAGCAGTACTTC
TRBD1 | TRBJ2-1 | NA | TRBV2 | CASSADRGSYNEQFF | TGTGCCAGCAGTGCGGACAGGGGATCATACAATGAGCAGTTCTTC
TRBD2 | TRBJ2-3 | NA | TRBV11-2 | CASLAGGLRDTQYF | TGTGCCAGTCTAGCGGGGGGGTTAAGGGATACGCAGTATTTT
TRBD1 | TRBJ1-5 | NA | TRBV24-1 | CATSDRQGQNQPQHF | TGTGCCACCAGTGATCGACAGGGTCAGAATCAGCCCCAGCATTTT
NA | TRBJ2-7 | NA | TRBV6-5 | CASSPPGLPQEEQYF | TGTGCCAGCAGTCCCCCGGGACTCCCCCAGGAGGAGCAGTACTTC
NA | TRBJ1-4 | NA | TRBV12-3/TRBV12-4 | CASSPRFEKLFF | TGTGCCAGCAGCCCCAGGTTTGAAAAACTGTTTTTT
NA | TRBJ1-6 | NA | TRBV11-2 | CASSLRGGNSPLHF | TGTGCCAGCAGCTTAAGGGGGGGTAATTCACCCCTCCACTTT
TRBD1 | TRBJ2-5 | NA | TRBV14 | CASRRGQGAVETQYF | TGTGCCAGCAGGCGTGGACAGGGGGCAGTGGAGACCCAGTACTTC
TRBD2 | TRBJ2-3 | NA | TRBV5-1 | CASSSGLAGANTDTQYF | TGCGCCAGCAGCTCGGGACTAGCGGGGGCAAACACAGATACGCAGTATTTT
NA | TRBJ1-5 | NA | TRBV1 | CTSSQDRYQPQHF | TGCACCAGCAGCCAGGACAGATATCAGCCCCAGCATTTT
NA | TRBJ1-5 | NA | TRBV7-9 | CASSYDSQPQHF | TGTGCCAGCAGCTACGACAGTCAGCCCCAGCATTTT
NA | TRBJ1-1 | NA | TRBV7-2 | CASSRSGGTEAFF | TGTGCCAGCAGCCGATCGGGTGGCACTGAAGCTTTCTTT
NA | TRBJ2-5 | NA | TRBV7-8 | CASSLVGSTVETQYF | TGTGCCAGCAGCTTAGTGGGCTCGACGGTAGAGACCCAGTACTTC
TRBD1 | TRBJ1-6 | NA | TRBV7-2 | CASSLVGQSSYNSPLHF | TGTGCCAGCAGCTTGGTGGGACAGAGCTCCTATAATTCACCCCTCCACTTT
NA | TRBJ1-3 | NA | TRBV19 | CASSITDSSGNTIYF | TGTGCCAGTAGTATCACCGACAGCTCTGGAAACACCATATATTTT
TRBD2 | TRBJ2-7 | once | TRBV25-1 | CASSASPGLAEQYF | TGTGCCAGCAGTGCCTCTCCGGGGCTAGCGGAACAGTACTTC
NA | TRBJ2-7 | NA | TRBV5-1 | CASRFWTDEQYF | TGCGCCAGCAGATTCTGGACAGACGAGCAGTACTTC
TRBD1 | TRBJ1-4 | NA | TRBV29-1 | CSVGTGSIDEKLFF | TGCAGCGTGGGGACAGGGTCGATCGATGAAAAACTGTTTTTT
TRBD2 | TRBJ2-7 | NA | TRBV7-2 | CASSLGLAGGRYEQYF | TGTGCCAGCAGCTTAGGACTAGCGGGGGGGAGGTACGAGCAGTACTTC
NA | TRBJ1-2 | NA | TRBV9 | CASSGPRGGFGGYTF | TGTGCCAGCAGCGGCCCGCGTGGAGGGTTCGGTGGCTACACCTTC
TRBD1 | TRBJ2-1 | NA | TRBV3-1/TRBV3-2 | CASSQDAPGQGFFHEQFF | TGTGCCAGCAGCCAGGACGCTCCGGGACAGGGCTTTTTCCATGAGCAGTTCTTC
NA | TRBJ2-7 | NA | TRBV7-8 | CASSVGARDTYEQYF | TGTGCCAGCAGCGTAGGGGCACGCGACACCTACGAGCAGTACTTC
NA | TRBJ2-7 | NA | TRBV29-1 | CSVEEGQSSYEQYF | TGCAGCGTTGAAGAGGGGCAGTCCTCCTACGAGCAGTACTTC
TRBD2 | TRBJ2-3 | NA | TRBV19 | CASSSGGAGYTQYF | TGTGCCAGTAGTAGCGGGGGGGCGGGATATACGCAGTATTTT
TRBD2 | TRBJ2-3 | NA | TRBV3-1/TRBV3-2 | CASSSTSGGAGDTQYF | TGTGCCAGCAGCTCAACTAGCGGGGGGGCGGGAGATACGCAGTATTTT
TRBD2 | TRBJ2-3 | NA | TRBV27 | CASSLRTSGVWSDTQYF | TGTGCCAGCAGTTTAAGGACTAGCGGGGTTTGGTCAGATACGCAGTATTTT
NA | TRBJ1-1 | NA | TRBV20-1 | CSAREISEAFF | TGCAGTGCTAGAGAAATCTCTGAAGCTTTCTTT
NA | TRBJ1-2 | NA | TRBV27 | CASSPRLQALIRYGYTF | TGTGCCAGCAGTCCCCGATTACAGGCGCTGATCCGGTATGGCTACACCTTC